The entry below describes one T cell receptor beta chain. What antigen it recognizes has not been identified. Base qualities are missing; no much larger clone stands one base away. TCRbeta CDR3 regions were amplified from genomic DNA by means of the immunoSEQ Assay, a bias-controlled multiplex PCR. The authors' analysis ran thus. The number of nucleated cells in each sample was estimated from the amplification of reference gene primers within the assay. Sequence reads were collapsed and filtered to measure the absolute abundance of every unique TCRbeta CDR3 rearrangement. Productive Simpson clonality was computed per sample as the square root of Simpson's diversity index over productive rearrangements. TCRdb mirrors the immuneACCESS table, restricted to in-frame sequences. Some clones are absent from its copies; in checked studies, under half trace to an unresolved V gene, and the reason for the others is unknown. That table furnishes V, J and clone size, whereas the DNA furnished D and trimming. Across this sample there are some 29,000 clones, with 80% to 90% seen only once. The ten largest clones take up 3.5% of the sample.

The data are from a study of blood T cell repertoires in COVID-19 (dated by TCRdb to between 2020 and 2021). Regarding the complete study: Samples covering the acute and convalescent phases of COVID-19 were provided by collaborators in the United States, Italy and Spain. Where available, HLA class I and class II types were obtained from metadata supplied by the sample provider rather than from assay-based typing. A de-identified subject ID, COVID-19 status, age in years and sex were almost always included in the sample metadata. The samples were drawn from two sources: the first 160 participants of the ongoing ImmuneRACE study, and some 1,300 subjects contributed by 6 global collaborators. The repertoires were made available in a free public database intended to serve as a resource for research on the immune response to SARS-CoV-2. The material from the prospective study consisted of cDNA or gDNA derived from T cells, B-cell-depleted T cells, or PBMCs. Subjects who had been exposed to COVID-19, were actively infected with it, or had recovered from it provided the deeply sampled blood TCRbeta repertoires that made up the dataset. Study-wide findings and limitations: The amount of clinical and demographic metadata varied by source and participant and was provided uncurated.

From cysteine to phenylalanine, the CDR3 is 15 amino acids long. The only DNA kept is the CDR3, 45 bases in frame from the first base. The V and J ends are trimmed by 5 bases and 2 bases, leaving 10 bases between them. The germline V gene (reference sequence) specifies LNHNV as CDR1 and YYDKDF as CDR2. The collaborating institutions used their own protocols to collect whole blood in K2EDTA tubes. For TCRbeta analysis, collaborator samples were shipped as frozen whole blood, as isolated PBMCs, or as DNA extracted from either sample type. Source material: peripheral blood. This clonotype was sampled from a human donor in a cohort sampled during active COVID-19. The chain is encoded by TRBV15 joined to TRBJ1-6; 5 matching bases give a weak D call of TRBD1. The CDR3 in this case is CATSGGVPYNSPLHF. The DNA sequence is as follows: TGTGCCACCAGCGGGGGGGTCCCCTATAATTCACCCCTCCACTTT.